The clone carrying this T cell receptor beta chain was recorded at least ten times. Antigen unknown. Via MiXCR, TCRdb re-called the reads, giving one row per CDR3 protein. The data show fewer than 550,000 distinct CDR3 sequences, approximately 15% seen once. Germline CDR1 is LGHNA and CDR2 is YNFKEQ. This CDR3 spans 14 amino acids. V dropped 2 bases and J dropped 3 bases, with 8 bases sitting between them. The entry originates in a study of T cell repertoires in cytomegalovirus infection. Whole-study context: Indicated by public TCR beta signatures were CMV infection and matching HLA type.

General observations from the study: Clonotype analysis showed dominance of the ex vivo response by HLA-C-restricted CMV-specific TCR beta clonotypes.

The clonotype was recovered from a human donor in good health (CMV status not recorded). Some clones in this sample may be carry-over from other donors' samples. Sequencing used CD8+ T cells from PBMCs. The V gene is TRBV4-2, the J gene TRBJ1-5; D possibly corresponds to TRBD1 (6 bases). This CDR3 is CASSQQGINQPQHF. The CDR3 coding sequence is TGTGCCAGCAGCCAACAGGGGATCAATCAGCCCCAGCATTTT.